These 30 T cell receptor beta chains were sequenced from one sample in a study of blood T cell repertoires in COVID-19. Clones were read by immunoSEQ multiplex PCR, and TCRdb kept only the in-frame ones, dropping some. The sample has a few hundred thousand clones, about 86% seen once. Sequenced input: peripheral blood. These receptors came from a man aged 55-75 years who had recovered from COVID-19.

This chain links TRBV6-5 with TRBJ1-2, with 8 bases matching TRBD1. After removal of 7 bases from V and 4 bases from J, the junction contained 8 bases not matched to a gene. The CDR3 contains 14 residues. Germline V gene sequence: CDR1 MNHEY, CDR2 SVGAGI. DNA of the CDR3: TGTGCCAGCAACGACAGGGGTCCGGGCTATGGCTACACCTTC. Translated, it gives CASNDRGPGYGYTF.

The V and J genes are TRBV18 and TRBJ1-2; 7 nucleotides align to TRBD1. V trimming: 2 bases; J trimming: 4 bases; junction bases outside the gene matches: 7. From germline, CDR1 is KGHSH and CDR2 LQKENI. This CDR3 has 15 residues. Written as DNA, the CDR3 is TGTGCCAGCTCACCAGGGACAGTGAACCTCTATGGCTACACCTTC. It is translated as CASSPGTVNLYGYTF.

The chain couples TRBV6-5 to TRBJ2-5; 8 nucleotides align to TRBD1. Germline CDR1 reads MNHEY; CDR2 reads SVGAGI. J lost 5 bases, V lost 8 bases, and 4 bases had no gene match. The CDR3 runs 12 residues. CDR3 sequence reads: CASGQGVETQYF. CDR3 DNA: TGTGCCAGCGGACAGGGTGTCGAGACCCAGTACTTC.

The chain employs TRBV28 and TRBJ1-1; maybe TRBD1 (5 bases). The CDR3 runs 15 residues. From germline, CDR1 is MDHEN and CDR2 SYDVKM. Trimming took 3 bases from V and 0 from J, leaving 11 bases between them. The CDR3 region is CASSLGGNMNTEAFF. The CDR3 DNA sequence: TGTGCCAGCAGTTTGGGGGGAAACATGAACACTGAAGCTTTCTTT.

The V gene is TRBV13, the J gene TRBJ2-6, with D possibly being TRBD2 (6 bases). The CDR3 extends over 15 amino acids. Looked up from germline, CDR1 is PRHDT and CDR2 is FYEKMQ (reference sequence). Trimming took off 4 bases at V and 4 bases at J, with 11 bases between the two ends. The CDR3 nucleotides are TGTGCCAGCAGCTACGGGACTTCCGGGGCCAACGTCCTGACTTTC. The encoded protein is CASSYGTSGANVLTF.

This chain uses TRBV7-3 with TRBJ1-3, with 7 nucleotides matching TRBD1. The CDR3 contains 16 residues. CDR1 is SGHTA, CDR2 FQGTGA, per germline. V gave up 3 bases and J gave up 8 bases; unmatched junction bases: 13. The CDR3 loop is CASSLPSGNRGDTIYF. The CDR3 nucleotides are TGTGCCAGCAGCTTGCCCTCCGGGAACAGGGGTGACACCATATATTTT.

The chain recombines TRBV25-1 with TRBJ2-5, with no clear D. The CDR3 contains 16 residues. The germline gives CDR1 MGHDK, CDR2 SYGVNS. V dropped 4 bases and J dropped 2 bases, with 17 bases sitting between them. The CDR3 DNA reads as TGTGCCAGCAGTGGGGCCTTGGGCAGCCGACAAGAGACCCAGTACTTC. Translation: CASSGALGSRQETQYF.

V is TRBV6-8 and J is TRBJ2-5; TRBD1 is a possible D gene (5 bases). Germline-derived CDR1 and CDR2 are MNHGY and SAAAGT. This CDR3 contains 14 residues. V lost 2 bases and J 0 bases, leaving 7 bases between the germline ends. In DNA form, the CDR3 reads TGTGCCAGCAGTTACAGGACAAACCAAGAGACCCAGTACTTC. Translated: CASSYRTNQETQYF.

The CDR3 reads CATSDNGLAGTGELFF. The CDR3 DNA reads as TGTGCCACCAGTGATAACGGACTAGCGGGGACCGGGGAGCTGTTTTTT. The genes are TRBV24-1 and TRBJ2-2; TRBD2 agrees at 12 bases. The CDR3 totals 16 residues. Losses at the gene ends were 3 bases for V and 5 bases for J; bases not matched to a gene: 3. Per germline, CDR1 KGHDR and CDR2 SFDVKD.

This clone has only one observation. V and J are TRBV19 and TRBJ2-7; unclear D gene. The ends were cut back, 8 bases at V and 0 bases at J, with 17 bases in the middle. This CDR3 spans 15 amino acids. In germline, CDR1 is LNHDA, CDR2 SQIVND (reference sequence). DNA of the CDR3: TGTGCCAGTTCAAACAGACCACCAATCTCCTACGAGCAGTACTTC. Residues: CASSNRPPISYEQYF.

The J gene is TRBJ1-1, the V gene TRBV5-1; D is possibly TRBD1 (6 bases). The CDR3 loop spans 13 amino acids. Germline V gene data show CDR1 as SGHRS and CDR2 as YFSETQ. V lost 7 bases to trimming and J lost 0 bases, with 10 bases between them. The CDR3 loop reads CASSGDLNTEAFF. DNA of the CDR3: TGCGCCAGCTCAGGGGATCTGAACACTGAAGCTTTCTTT.

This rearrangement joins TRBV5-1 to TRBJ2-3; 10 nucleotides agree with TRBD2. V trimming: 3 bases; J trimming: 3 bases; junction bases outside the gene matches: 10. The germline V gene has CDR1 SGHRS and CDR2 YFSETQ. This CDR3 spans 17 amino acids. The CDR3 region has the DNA TGCGCCAGCAGCTACGGACTAGCGGCGATTAGGACAGATACGCAGTATTTT. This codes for CASSYGLAAIRTDTQYF.

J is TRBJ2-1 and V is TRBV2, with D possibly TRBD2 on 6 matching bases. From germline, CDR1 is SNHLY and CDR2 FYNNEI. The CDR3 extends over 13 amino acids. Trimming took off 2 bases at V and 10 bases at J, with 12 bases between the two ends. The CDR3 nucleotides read TGTGCCAGCAGTGAATTTTCCGCGGGAGAGCAGTTCTTC. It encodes CASSEFSAGEQFF.

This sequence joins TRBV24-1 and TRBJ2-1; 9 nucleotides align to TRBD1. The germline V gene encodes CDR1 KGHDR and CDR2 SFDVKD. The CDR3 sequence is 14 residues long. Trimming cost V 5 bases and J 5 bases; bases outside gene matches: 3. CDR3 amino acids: CATSGTGANNEQFF. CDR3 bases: TGTGCCACCAGTGGGACAGGGGCCAACAATGAGCAGTTCTTC.

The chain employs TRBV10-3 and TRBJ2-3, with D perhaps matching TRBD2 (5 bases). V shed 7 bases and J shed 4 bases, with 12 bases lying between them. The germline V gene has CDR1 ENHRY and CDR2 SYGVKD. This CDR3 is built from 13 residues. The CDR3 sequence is CAITREGADTQYF. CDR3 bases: TGTGCCATCACCCGAGAGGGCGCAGATACGCAGTATTTT.

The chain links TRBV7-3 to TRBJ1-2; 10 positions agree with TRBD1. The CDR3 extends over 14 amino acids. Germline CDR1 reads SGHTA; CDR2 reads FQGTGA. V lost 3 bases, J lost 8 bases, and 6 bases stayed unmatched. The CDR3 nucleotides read TGTGCCAGCAGCTTTTCAGGGACAGGGGACGGCTACACCTTC. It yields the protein CASSFSGTGDGYTF.

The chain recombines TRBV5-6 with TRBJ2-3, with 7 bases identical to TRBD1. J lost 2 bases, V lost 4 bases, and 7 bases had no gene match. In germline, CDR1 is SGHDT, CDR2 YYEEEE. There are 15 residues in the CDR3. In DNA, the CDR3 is TGTGCCAGCAGCCTACGGACAGGTAACACAGATACGCAGTATTTT. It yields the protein CASSLRTGNTDTQYF.

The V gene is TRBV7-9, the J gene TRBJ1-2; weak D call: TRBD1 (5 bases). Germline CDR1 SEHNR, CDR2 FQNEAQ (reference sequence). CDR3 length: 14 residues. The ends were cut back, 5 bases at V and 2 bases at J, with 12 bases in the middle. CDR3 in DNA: TGTGCCAGCAGCCCCGCGGGGCTAAACTATGGCTACACCTTC. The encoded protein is CASSPAGLNYGYTF. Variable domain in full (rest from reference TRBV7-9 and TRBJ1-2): DTGVSQNPRHKITKRGQNVTFRCDPISEHNRLYWYRQTLGQGPEFLTYFQNEAQLEKSRLLSDRFSAERPKGSFSTLEIQRTEQGDSAMYLCASSPAGLNYGYTFGSGTRLTVV.

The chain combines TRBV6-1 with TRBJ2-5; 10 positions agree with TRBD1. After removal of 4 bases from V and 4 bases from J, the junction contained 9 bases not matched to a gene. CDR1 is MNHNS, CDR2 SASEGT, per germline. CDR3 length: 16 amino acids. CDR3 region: CASSVSRTGGRETQYF. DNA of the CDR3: TGTGCCAGCAGTGTCAGTCGGACAGGGGGGCGAGAGACCCAGTACTTC.

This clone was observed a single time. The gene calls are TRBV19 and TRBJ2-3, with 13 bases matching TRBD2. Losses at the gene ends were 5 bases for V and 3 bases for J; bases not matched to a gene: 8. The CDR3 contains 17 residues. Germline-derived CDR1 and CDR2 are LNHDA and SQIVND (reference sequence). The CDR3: CASSSRTSGRGTDTQYF. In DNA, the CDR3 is TGTGCCAGTAGTTCTCGGACTAGCGGGAGAGGAACAGATACGCAGTATTTT.

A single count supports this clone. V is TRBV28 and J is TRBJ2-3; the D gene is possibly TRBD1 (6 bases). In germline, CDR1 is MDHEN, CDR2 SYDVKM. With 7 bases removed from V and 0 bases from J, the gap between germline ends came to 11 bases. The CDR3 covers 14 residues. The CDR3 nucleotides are TGTGCCAGCATTGGGACACTTAGCACAGATACGCAGTATTTT. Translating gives CASIGTLSTDTQYF.

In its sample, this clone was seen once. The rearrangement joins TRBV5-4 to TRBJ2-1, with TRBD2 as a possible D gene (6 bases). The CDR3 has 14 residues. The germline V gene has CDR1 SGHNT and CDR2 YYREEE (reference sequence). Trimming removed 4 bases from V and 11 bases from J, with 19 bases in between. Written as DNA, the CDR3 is TGTGCCAGCAGCGATCTAGGAGGGGTTCGAAAGCAGTTCTTC. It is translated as CASSDLGGVRKQFF.

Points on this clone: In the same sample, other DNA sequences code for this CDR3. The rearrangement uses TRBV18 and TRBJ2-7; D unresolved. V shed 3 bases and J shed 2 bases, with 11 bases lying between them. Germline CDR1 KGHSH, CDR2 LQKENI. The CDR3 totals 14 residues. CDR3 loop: CASSPPARTYEQYF. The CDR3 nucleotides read TGTGCCAGCTCACCCCCCGCCAGGACCTACGAGCAGTACTTC.

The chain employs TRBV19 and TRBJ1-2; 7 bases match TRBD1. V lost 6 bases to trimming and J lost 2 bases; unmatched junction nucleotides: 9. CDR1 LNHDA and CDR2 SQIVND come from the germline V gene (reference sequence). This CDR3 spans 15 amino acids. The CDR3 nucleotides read TGTGCCAGTAGCGAGATGTCGACAGGGAACTATGGCTACACCTTC. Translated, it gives CASSEMSTGNYGYTF.

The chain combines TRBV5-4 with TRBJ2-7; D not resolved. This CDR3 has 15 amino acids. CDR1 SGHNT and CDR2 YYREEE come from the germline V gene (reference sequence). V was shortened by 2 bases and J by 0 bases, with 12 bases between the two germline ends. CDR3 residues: CASSFPRESSYEQYF. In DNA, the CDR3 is TGTGCCAGCAGCTTCCCCCGAGAGAGCTCCTACGAGCAGTACTTC.

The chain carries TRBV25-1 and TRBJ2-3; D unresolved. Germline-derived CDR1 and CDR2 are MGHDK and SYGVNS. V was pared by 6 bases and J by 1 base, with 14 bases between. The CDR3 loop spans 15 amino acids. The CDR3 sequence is CASSPTIAGTDTQYF. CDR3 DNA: TGTGCCAGCAGCCCCACAATTGCGGGCACAGATACGCAGTATTTT.

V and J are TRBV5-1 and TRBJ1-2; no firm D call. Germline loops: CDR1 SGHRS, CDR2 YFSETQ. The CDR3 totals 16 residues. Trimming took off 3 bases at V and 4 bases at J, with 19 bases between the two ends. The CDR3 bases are TGCGCCAGCAGCTCCGCGACTTCCTCCCCGACCTATGGCTACACCTTC. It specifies CASSSATSSPTYGYTF.

The CDR3, as DNA: TGTGCCAGCAGTGACCAGGACTGGCGGCAATCTTATGGCTACACCTTC. Translating gives CASSDQDWRQSYGYTF. The rearrangement uses TRBV6-1 and TRBJ1-2; unclear D gene. The V and J ends lost 3 bases and 5 bases respectively, with 19 bases between them. CDR1 is MNHNS and CDR2 is SASEGT in the germline V gene. The CDR3 consists of 16 residues.

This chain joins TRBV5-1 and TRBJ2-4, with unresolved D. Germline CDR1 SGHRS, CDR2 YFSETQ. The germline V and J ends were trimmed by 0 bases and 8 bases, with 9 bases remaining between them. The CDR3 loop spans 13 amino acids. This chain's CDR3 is CASSLASSDIQYF. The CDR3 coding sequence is TGCGCCAGCAGCTTGGCCTCGAGCGACATTCAGTACTTC.

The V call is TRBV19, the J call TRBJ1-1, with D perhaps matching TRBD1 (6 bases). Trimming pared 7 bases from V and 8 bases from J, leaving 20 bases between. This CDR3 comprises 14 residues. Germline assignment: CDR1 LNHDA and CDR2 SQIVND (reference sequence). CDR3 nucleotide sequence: TGTGCCAGTACACCTCCAGGGGCGGCACGGGAAGCTTTCTTT. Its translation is CASTPPGAAREAFF.